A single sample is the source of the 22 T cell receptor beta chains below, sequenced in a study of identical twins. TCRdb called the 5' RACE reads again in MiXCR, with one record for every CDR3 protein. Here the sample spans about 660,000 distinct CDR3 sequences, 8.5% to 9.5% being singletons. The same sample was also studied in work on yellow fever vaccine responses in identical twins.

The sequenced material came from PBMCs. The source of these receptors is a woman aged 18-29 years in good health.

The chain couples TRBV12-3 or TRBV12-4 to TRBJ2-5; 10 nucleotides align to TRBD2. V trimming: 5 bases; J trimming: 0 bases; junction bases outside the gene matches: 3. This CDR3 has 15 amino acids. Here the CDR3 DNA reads TGTGCCAGCAGTCGCGGGACTAGCGACCAAGAGACCCAGTACTTC. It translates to CASSRGTSDQETQYF.

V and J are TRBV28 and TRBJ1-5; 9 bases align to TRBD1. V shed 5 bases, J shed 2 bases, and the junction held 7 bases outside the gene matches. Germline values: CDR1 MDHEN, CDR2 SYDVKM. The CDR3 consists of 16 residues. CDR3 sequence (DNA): TGTGCCAGCAGTCCGACGACAGGGGGTGGCAATCAGCCCCAGCATTTT. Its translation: CASSPTTGGGNQPQHF. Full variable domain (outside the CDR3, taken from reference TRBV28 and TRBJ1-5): DVKVTQSSRYLVKRTGEKVFLECVQDMDHENMFWYRQDPGLGLRLIYFSYDVKMKEKGDIPEGYSVSREKKERFSLILESASTNQTSMYLCASSPTTGGGNQPQHFGDGTRLSIL.

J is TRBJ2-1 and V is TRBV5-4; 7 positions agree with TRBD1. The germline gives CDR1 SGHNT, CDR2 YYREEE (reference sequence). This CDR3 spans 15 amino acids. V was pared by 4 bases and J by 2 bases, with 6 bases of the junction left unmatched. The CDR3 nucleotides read TGTGCCAGCAGCCCCCGGGACAGCCCCTACAATGAGCAGTTCTTC. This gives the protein CASSPRDSPYNEQFF.

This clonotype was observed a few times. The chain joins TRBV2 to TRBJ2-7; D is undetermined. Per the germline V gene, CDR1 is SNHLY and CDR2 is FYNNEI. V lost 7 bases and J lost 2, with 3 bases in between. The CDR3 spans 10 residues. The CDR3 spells CASMTYEQYF. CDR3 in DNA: TGTGCCAGCATGACCTACGAGCAGTACTTC.

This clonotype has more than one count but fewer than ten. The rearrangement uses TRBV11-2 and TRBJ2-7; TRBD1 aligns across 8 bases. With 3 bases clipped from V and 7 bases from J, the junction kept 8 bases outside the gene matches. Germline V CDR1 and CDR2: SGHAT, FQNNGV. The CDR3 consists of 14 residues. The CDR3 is CASSFSDRVREQYF. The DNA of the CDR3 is TGTGCCAGCAGCTTTTCGGACAGGGTAAGGGAGCAGTACTTC.

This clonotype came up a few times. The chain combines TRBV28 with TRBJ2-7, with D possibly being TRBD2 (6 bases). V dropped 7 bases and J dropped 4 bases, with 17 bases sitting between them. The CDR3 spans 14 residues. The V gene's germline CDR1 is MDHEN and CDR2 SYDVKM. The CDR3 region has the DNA TGTGCCAGCAATCAGAGACTAGTCCCTTACGAGCAGTACTTC. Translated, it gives CASNQRLVPYEQYF.

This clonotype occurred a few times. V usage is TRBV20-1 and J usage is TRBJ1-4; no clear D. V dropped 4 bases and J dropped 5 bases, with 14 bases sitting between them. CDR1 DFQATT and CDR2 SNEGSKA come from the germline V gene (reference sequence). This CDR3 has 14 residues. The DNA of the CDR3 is TGCAGTGCTAAGGCAGGCGGCGTCAATGAAAAACTGTTTTTT. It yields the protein CSAKAGGVNEKLFF.

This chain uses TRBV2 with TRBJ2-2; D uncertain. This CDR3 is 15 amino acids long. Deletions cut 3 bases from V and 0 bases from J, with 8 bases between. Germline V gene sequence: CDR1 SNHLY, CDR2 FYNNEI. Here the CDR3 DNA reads TGTGCCAGCAGTGAGTTCCAGTCGAACACCGGGGAGCTGTTTTTT. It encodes CASSEFQSNTGELFF.

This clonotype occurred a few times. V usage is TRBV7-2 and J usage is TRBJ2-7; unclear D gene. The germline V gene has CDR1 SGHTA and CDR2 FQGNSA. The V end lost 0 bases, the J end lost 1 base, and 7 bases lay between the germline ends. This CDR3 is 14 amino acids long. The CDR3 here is CASSLAETSYEQYF. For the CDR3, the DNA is TGTGCCAGCAGCTTAGCGGAGACATCCTACGAGCAGTACTTC.

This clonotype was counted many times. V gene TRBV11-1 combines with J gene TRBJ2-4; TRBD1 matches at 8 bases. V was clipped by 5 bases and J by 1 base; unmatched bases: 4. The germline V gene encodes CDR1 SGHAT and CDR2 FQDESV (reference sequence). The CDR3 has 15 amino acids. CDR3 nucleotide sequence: TGTGCCAGCAGCCAGGGGGCAGTGGCCAAAAACATTCAGTACTTC. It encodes CASSQGAVAKNIQYF.

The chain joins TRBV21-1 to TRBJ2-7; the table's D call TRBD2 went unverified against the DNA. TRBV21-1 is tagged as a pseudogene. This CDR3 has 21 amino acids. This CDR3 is CASSKTKGGWGAGVNSYEQYF. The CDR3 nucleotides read TGTGCCAGCAGCAAAACTAAGGGAGGGTGGGGAGCGGGAGTGAACTCCTACGAGCAGTACTTC.

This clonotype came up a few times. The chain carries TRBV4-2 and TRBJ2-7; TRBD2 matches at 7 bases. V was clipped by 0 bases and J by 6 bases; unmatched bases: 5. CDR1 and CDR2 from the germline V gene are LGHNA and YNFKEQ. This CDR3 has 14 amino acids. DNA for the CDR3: TGTGCCAGCAGCCAAGACAGCGGGGTTACCGAGCAGTACTTC. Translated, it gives CASSQDSGVTEQYF.

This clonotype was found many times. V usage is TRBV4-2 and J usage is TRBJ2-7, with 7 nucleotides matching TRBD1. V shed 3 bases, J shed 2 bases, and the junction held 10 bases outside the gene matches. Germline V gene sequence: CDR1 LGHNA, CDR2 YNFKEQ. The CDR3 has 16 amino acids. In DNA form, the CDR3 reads TGTGCCAGCAGCCAGATAGGGACAGACCCAACCTACGAGCAGTACTTC. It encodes CASSQIGTDPTYEQYF.

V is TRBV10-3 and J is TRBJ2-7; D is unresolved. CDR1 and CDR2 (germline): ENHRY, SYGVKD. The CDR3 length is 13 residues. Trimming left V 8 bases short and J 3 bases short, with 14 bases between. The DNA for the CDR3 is TGTGCCATCCAAATTGGCAGTAACTACGAGCAGTACTTC. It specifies CAIQIGSNYEQYF.

CDR3 DNA sequence: TGTGCCAGCAGCAAAGACTCACCCCGGACGTCAACTGAAGCTTTCTTT. Its protein product is CASSKDSPRTSTEAFF. This rearrangement joins TRBV21-1 to TRBJ1-1; the table's TRBD1 call for D was not verified on the DNA. TRBV21-1 is classified as a pseudogene. This CDR3 has 16 amino acids.

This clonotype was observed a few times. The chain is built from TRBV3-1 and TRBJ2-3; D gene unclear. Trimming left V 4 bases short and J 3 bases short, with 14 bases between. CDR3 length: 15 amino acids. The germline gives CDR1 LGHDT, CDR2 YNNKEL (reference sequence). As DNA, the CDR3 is TGTGCCAGCAGCCTAGGGCTAGTGAAGACAGATACGCAGTATTTT. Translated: CASSLGLVKTDTQYF.

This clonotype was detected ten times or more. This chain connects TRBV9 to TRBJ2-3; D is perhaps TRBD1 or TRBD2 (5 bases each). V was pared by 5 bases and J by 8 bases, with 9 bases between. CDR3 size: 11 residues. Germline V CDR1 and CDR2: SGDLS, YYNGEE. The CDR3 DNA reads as TGTGCCAGCAGGGGTGGGGGTACGCAGTATTTT. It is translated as CASRGGGTQYF.

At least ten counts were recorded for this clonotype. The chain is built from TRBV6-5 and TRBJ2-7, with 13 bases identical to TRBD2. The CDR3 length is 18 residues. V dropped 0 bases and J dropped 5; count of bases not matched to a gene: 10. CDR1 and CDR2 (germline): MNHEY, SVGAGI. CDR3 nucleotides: TGTGCCAGCAGTTACTCCTCTCGGACTAGCGGGAGCAATCACGAGCAGTACTTC. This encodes CASSYSSRTSGSNHEQYF.

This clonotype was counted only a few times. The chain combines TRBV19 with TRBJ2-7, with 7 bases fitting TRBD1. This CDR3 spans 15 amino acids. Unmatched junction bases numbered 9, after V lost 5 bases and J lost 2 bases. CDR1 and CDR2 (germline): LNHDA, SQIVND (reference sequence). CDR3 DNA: TGTGCCAGTAGTCCCCCCGGGACAGTAACCTACGAGCAGTACTTC. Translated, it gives CASSPPGTVTYEQYF.

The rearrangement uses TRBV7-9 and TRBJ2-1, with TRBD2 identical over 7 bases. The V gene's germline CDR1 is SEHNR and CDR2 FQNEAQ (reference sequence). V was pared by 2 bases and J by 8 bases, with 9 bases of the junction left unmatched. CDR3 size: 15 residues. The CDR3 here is CASSLFPAGTDEQFF. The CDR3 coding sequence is TGTGCCAGCAGCTTATTCCCAGCGGGGACTGATGAGCAGTTCTTC.

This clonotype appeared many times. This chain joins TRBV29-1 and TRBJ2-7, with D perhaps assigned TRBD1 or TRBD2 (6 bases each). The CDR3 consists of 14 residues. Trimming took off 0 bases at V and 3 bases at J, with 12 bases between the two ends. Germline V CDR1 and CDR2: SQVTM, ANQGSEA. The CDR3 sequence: CSVEDQGGGYEQYF. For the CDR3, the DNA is TGCAGCGTTGAAGATCAAGGAGGGGGCTACGAGCAGTACTTC.

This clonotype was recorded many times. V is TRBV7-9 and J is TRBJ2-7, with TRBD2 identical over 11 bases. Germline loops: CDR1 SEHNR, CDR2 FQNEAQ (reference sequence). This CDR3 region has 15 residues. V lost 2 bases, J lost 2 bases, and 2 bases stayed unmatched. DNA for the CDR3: TGTGCCAGCAGCTTACTAGCGGGAGGCGCCTACGAGCAGTACTTC. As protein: CASSLLAGGAYEQYF.